This TCR beta chain was identified during a study of monozygotic twins with inflammatory bowel disease. The germline gives CDR1 SEHNR, CDR2 FQNEAQ (reference sequence). The CDR3 has 14 amino acids. TCRdb processed the 5' RACE reads again and assigns one entry to each CDR3 protein, with no DNA. The sample has around 400,000 distinct CDR3 sequences. Donors each gave over 2 ml of blood. Material for sequencing was blood. This clonotype originated in a human donor with ulcerative colitis or Crohn's disease, or a healthy co-twin of an affected twin (not recorded which). J is TRBJ1-2 and V is TRBV7-9. The CDR3 protein is CASSLVRVLGGYTF.